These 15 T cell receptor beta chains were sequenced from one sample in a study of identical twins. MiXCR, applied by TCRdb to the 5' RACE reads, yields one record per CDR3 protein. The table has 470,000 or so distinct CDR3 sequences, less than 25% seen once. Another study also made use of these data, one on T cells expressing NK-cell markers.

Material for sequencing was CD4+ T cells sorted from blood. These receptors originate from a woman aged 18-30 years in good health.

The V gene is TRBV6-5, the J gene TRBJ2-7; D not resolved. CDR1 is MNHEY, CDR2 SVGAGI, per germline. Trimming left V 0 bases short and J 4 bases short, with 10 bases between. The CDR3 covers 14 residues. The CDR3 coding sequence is TGTGCCAGCAGTTACTCGGCGGCTGGTTACGAGCAGTACTTC. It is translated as CASSYSAAGYEQYF.

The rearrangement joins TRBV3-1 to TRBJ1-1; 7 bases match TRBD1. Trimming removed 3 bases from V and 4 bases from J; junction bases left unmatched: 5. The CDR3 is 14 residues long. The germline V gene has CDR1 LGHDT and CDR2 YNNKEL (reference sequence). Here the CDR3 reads CASSQGDRATEAFF. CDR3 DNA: TGTGCCAGCAGCCAGGGCGACAGGGCCACTGAAGCTTTCTTT. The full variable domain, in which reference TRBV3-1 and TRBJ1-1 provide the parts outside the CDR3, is DTAVSQTPKYLVTQMGNDKSIKCEQNLGHDTMYWYKQDSKKFLKIMFSYNNKELIINETVPNRFSPKSPDKAHLNLHINSLELGDSAVYFCASSQGDRATEAFFGQGTRLTVV.

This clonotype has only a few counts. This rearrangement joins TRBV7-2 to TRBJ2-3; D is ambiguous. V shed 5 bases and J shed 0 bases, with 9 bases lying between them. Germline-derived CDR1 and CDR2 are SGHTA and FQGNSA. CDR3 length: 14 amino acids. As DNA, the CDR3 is TGTGCCAGCAGCCCCCTTAGGAGCACAGATACGCAGTATTTT. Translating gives CASSPLRSTDTQYF.

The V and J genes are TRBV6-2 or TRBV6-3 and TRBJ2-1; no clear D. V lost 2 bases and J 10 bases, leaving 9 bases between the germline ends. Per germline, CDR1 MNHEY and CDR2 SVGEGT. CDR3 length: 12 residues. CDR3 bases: TGTGCCAGCAGTTACGGGTATGGGGAGCAGTTCTTC. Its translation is CASSYGYGEQFF.

Here the CDR3 DNA reads TGCGCCAGCAGCTTGGTCACAGGGGCGGGGGAAGAGACCCAGTACTTC. Translation: CASSLVTGAGEETQYF. This rearrangement joins TRBV5-1 to TRBJ2-5; either TRBD1 or TRBD2 may supply D (7 bases each). V lost 0 bases and J 3 bases, leaving 15 bases between the germline ends. Germline CDR1 reads SGHRS; CDR2 reads YFSETQ. The CDR3 spans 16 residues.

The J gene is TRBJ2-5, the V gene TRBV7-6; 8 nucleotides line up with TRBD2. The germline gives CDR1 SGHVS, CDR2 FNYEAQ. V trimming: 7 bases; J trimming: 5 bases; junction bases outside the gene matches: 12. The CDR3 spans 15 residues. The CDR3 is CASIPWAGGGETQYF. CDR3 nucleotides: TGTGCCAGCATCCCTTGGGCGGGAGGTGGGGAGACCCAGTACTTC.

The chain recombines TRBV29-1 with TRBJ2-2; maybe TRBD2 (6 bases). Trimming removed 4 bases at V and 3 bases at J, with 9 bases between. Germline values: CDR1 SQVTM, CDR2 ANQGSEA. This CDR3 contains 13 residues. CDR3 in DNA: TGCAGCGTTGGACAGCGGGACACCGGGGAGCTGTTTTTT. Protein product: CSVGQRDTGELFF.

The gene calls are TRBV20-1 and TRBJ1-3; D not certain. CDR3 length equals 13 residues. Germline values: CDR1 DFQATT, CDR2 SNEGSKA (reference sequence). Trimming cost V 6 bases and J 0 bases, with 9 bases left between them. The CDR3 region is CSAGGNSGNTIYF. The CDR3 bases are TGCAGTGCAGGAGGAAACTCTGGAAACACCATATATTTT.

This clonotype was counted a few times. The CDR3 nucleotides are TGCGCCAGCAGCCATCAGGGCTCTGGGGCCAACGTCCTGACTTTC. It specifies CASSHQGSGANVLTF. J is TRBJ2-6 and V is TRBV5-1, with D tentatively TRBD1 (5 bases). Trimming left V 4 bases short and J 0 bases short, with 8 bases between. The CDR3 consists of 15 residues. CDR1 and CDR2 from the germline V gene are SGHRS and YFSETQ.

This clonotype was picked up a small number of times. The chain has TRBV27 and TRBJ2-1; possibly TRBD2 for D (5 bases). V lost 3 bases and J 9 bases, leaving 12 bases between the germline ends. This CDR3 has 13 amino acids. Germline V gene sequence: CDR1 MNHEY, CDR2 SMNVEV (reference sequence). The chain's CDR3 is CASSFLMAGEQFF. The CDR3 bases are TGTGCCAGCAGTTTTTTGATGGCGGGTGAGCAGTTCTTC.

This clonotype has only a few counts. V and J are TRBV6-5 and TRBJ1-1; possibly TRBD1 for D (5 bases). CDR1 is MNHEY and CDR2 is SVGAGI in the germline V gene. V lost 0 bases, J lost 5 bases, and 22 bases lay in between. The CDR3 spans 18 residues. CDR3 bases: TGTGCCAGCAGTTACTCGATGGGGACGACCCGAGGGGAAACTGAAGCTTTCTTT. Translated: CASSYSMGTTRGETEAFF.

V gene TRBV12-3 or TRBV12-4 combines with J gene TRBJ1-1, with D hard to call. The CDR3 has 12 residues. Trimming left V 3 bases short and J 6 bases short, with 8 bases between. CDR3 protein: CASSFYVAEAFF. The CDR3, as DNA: TGTGCCAGCAGTTTTTATGTGGCTGAAGCTTTCTTT.

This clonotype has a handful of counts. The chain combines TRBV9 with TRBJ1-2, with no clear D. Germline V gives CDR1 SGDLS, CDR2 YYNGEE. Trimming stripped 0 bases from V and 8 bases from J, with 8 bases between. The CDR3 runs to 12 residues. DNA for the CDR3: TGTGCCAGCAGCGTAGTGCGAGGCGGCTACACCTTC. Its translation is CASSVVRGGYTF.

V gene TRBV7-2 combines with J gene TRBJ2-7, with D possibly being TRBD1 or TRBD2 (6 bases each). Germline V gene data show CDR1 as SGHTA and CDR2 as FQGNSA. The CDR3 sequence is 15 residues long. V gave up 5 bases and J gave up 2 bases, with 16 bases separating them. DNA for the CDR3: TGTGCCAGCAGCCCTATAGCGGAGGGGGCCTACGAGCAGTACTTC. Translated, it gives CASSPIAEGAYEQYF.

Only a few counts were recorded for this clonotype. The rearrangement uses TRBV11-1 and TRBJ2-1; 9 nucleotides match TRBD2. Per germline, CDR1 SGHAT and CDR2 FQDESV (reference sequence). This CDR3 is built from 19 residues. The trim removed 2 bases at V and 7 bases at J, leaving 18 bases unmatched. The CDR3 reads CASSLRWGGTSKIVNEQFF. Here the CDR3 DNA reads TGTGCCAGCAGCTTAAGATGGGGTGGGACTAGCAAGATCGTGAATGAGCAGTTCTTC.